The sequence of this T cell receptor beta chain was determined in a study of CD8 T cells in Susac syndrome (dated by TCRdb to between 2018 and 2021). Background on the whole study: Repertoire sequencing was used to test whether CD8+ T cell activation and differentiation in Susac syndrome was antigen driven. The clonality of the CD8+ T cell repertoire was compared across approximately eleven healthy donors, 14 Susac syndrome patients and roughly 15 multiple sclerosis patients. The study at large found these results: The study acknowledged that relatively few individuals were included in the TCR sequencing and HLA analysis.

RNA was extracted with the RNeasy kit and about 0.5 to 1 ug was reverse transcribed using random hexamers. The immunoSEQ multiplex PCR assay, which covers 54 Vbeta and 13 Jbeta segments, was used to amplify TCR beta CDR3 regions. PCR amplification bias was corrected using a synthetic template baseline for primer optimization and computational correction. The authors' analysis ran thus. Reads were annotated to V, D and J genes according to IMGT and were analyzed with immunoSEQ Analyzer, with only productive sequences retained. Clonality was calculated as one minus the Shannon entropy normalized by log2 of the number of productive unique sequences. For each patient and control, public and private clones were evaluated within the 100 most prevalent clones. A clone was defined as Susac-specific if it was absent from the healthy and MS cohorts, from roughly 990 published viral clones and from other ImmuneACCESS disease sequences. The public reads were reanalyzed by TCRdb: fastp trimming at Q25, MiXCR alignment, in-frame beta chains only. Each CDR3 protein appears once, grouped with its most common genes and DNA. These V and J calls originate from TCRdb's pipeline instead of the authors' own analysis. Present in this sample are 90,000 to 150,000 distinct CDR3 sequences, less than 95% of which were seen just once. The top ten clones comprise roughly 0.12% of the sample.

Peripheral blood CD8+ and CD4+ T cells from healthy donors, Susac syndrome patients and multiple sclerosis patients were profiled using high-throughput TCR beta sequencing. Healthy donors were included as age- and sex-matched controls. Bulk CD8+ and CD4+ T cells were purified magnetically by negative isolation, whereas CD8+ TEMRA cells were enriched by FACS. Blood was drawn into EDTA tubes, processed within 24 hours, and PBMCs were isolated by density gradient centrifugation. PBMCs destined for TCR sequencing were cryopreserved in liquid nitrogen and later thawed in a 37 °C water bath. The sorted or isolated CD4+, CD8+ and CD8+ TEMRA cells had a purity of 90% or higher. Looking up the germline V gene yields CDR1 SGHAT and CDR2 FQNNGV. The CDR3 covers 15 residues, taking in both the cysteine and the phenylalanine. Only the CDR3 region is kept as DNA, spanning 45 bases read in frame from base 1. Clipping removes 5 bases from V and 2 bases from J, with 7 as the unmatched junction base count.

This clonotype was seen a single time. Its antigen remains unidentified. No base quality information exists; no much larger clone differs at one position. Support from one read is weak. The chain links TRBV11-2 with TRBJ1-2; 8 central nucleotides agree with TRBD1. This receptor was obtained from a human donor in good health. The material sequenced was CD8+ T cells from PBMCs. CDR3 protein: CASSPNRGSNYGYTF. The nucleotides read TGTGCCAGCAGCCCAAACAGGGGGTCAAACTATGGCTACACCTTC. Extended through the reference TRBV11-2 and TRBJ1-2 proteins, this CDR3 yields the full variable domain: EAGVAQSPRYKIIEKRQSVAFWCNPISGHATLYWYQQILGQGPKLLIQFQNNGVVDDSQLPKDRFSAERLKGVDSTLKIQPAKLEDSAVYLCASSPNRGSNYGYTFGSGTRLTVV.